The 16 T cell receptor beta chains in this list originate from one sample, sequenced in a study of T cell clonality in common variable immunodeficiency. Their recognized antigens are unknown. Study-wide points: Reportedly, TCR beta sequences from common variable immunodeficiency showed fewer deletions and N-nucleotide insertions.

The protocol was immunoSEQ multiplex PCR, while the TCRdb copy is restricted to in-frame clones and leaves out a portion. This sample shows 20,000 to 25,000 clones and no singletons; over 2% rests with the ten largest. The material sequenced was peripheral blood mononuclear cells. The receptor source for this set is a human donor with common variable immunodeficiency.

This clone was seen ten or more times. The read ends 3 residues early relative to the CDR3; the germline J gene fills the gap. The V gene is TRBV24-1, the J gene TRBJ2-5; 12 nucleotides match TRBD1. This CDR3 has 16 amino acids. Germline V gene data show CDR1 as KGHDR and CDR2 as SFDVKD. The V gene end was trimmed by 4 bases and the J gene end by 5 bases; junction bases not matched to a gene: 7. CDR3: CATSDDRDRGQETQYF. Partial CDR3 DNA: TGTGCCACCAGTGACGACCGGGACAGGGGGCAGGAGACC.

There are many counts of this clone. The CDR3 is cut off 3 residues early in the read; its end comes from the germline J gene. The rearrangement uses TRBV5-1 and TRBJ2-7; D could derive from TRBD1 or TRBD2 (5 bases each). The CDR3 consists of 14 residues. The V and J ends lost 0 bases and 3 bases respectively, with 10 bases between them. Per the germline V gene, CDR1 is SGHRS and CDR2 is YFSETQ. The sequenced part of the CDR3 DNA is TGCGCCAGCAGCTTGGCCGAGGGGCTCTACGAG. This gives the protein CASSLAEGLYE. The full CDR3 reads CASSLAEGLYEQYF.

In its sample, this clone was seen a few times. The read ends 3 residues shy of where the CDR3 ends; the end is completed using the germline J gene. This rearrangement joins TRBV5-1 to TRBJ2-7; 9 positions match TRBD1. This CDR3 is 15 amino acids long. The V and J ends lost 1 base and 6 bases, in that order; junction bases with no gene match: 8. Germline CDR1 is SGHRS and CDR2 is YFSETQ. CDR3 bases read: TGCGCCAGCAGCTTGACCGGGACAGGGTGGGTCGAG. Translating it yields CASSLTGTGWVE. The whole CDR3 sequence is CASSLTGTGWVEQYF.

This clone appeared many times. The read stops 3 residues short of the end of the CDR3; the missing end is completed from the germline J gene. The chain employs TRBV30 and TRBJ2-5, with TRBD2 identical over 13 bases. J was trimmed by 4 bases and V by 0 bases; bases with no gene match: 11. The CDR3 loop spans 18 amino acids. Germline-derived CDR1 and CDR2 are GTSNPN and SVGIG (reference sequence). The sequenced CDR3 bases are TGTGCCTGGAGTGTACCAATACTAGCGGGGGGGCGGGGAGAGACC. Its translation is CAWSVPILAGGRGET. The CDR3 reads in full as CAWSVPILAGGRGETQYF. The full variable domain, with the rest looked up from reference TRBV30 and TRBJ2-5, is SQTIHQWPATLVQPVGSPLSLECTVEGTSNPNLYWYRQAAGRGLQLLFYSVGIGQISSEVPQNLSASRPQDRQFILSSKKLLLSDSGFYLCAWSVPILAGGRGETQYFGPGTRLLVL.

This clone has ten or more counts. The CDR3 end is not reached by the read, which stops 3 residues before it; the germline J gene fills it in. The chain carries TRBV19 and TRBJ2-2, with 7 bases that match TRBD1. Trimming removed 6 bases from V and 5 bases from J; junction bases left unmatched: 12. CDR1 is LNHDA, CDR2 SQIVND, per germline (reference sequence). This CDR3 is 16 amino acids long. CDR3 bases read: TGTGCCAGTAGACAGGGGCAGATGGGGTGGACCGGGGAG. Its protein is CASRQGQMGWTGE. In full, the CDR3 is CASRQGQMGWTGELFF.

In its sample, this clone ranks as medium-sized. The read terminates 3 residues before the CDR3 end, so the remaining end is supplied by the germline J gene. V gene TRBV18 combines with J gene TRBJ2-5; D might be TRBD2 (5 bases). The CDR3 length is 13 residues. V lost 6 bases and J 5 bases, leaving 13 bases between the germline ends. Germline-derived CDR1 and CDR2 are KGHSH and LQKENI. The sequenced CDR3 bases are TGTGCCAGCTCGCTACTAGTGCAGGAGACC. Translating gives CASSLLVQET. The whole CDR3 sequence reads CASSLLVQETQYF.

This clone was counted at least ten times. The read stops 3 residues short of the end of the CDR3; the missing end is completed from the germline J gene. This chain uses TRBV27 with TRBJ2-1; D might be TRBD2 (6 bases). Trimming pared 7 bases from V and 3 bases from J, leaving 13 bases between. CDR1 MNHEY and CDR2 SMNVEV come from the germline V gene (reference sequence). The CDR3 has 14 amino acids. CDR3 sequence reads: CASTDRGDYNEQFF. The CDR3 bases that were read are TGTGCCAGCACCGACCGCGGGGACTACAATGAG.

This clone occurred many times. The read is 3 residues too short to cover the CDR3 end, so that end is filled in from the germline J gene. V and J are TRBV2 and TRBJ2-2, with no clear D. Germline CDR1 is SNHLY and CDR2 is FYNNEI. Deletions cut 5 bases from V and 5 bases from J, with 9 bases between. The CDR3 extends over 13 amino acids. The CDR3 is CASSSEMTGELFF. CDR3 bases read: TGTGCCAGCAGTTCAGAGATGACCGGGGAG. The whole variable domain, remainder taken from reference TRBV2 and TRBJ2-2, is EPEVTQTPSHQVTQMGQEVILRCVPISNHLYFYWYRQILGQKVEFLVSFYNNEISEKSEIFDDQFSVERPDGSNFTLKIRSTKLEDSAMYFCASSSEMTGELFFGEGSRLTVL.

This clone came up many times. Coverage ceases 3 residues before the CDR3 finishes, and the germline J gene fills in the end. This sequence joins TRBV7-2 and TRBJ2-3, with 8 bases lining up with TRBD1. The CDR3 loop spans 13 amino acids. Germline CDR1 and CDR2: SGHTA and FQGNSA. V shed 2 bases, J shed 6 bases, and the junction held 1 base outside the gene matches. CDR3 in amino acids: CASSLQGADTQYF. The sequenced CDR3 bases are TGTGCCAGCAGCTTACAGGGGGCTGATACG.

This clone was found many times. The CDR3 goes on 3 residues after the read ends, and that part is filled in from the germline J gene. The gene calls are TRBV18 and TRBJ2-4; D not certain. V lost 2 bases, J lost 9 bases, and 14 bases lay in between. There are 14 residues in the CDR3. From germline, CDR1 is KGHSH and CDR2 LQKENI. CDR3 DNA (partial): TGTGCCAGCTCACCAAGTGGTACCCCAGGCATT. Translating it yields CASSPSGTPGI. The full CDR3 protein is CASSPSGTPGIQYF.

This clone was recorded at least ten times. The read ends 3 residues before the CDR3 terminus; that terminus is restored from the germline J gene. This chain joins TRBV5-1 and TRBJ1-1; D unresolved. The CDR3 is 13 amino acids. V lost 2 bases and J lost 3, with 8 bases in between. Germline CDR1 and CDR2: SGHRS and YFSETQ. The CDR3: CASSLRGYTEAFF. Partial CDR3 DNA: TGCGCCAGCAGCTTACGGGGTTACACTGAA.

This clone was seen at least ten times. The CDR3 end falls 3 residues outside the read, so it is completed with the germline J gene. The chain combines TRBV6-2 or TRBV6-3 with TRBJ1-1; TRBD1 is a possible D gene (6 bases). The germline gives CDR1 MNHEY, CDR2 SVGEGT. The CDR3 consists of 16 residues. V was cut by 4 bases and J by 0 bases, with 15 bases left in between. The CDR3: CASSSLAQGLNTEAFF. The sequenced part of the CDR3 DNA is TGTGCCAGCAGTTCCCTGGCACAGGGTTTGAACACTGAA.

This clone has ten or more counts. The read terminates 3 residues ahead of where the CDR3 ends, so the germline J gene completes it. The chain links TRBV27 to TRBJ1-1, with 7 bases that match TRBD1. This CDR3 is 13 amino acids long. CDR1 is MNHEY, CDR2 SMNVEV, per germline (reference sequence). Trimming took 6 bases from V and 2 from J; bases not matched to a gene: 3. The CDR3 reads CASRGQSNTEAFF. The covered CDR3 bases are TGTGCCAGCAGGGGACAGTCAAACACTGAA.

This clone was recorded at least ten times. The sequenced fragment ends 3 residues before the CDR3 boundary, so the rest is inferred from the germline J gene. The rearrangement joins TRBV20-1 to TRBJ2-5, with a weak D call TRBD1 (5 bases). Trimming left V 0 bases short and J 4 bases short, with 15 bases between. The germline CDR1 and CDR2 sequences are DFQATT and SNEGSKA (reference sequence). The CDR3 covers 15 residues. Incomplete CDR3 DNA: TGCAGTGCTAGAGATGCAGCAGGGATCGGAGAGACC. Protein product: CSARDAAGIGET. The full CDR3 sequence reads CSARDAAGIGETQYF.

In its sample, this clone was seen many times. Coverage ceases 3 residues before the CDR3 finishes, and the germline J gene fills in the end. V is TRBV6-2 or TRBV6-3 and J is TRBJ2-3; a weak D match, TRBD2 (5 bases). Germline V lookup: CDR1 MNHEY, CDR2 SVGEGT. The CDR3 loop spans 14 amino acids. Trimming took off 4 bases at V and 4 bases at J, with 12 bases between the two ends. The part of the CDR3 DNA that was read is TGTGCCAGCAGTTGGCTTCTAGCATCAGATACG. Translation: CASSWLLASDT. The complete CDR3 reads CASSWLLASDTQYF.

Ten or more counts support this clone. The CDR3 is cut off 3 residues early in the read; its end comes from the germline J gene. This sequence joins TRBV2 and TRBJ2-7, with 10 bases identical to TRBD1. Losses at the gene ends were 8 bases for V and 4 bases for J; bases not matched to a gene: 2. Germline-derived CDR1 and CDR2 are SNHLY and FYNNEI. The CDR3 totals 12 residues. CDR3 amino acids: CASGDRGYEQYF. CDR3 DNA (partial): TGTGCCAGCGGGGACAGGGGTTACGAG. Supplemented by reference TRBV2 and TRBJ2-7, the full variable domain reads EPEVTQTPSHQVTQMGQEVILRCVPISNHLYFYWYRQILGQKVEFLVSFYNNEISEKSEIFDDQFSVERPDGSNFTLKIRSTKLEDSAMYFCASGDRGYEQYFGPGTRLTVT.